These T cell receptor beta chains were read from a single sample in a study of tumor-infiltrating lymphocytes in primary liver carcinoma. TCRdb recomputed calls from the multiplex PCR reads with MiXCR, one row per CDR3 protein. This sample has roughly 91,000 distinct CDR3 sequences, with 69% found just once. Material for sequencing was liver tumor tissue from sampling region 5. These receptors were collected from a woman aged 60-75 years with primary liver carcinoma and hepatitis B virus infection. Each CDR3 is given with its conserved first and last residue. The D gene is left open where the match is weak. Clone size appears in some rows only: once, few, many, or a class for an expanded clone.

d_call	clone_size	v_call	j_call	cdr3_aa	cdr3_nt
-	-	TRBV29-1	TRBJ1-5	CSVGEGSLDQSHHF	-
TRBD1	-	TRBV11-3	TRBJ1-3	CASTQIPTGTGNTIYF	TGTGCCAGCACCCAAATACCGACAGGGACGGGAAACACCATATATTTT
-	many	TRBV28	TRBJ2-1	CASSLYNEQFF	TGTGCCAGCAGCCTCTATAATGAGCAGTTCTTC
TRBD1	many	TRBV6-1	TRBJ2-1	CASSDADRGLSNEQFF	TGTGCCAGCAGTGATGCGGACAGGGGGCTTTCCAATGAGCAGTTCTTC
-	once	TRBV29-1	TRBJ2-3	CSVEVGWADTQYF	TGCAGCGTTGAGGTCGGATGGGCAGATACGCAGTATTTT
TRBD2	-	TRBV6-4	TRBJ2-3	CASSDPSGRGTDTQFF	TGTGCCAGCAGTGACCCTAGCGGGAGGGGAACAGATACGCAGTTTTTT
-	-	TRBV11-2	TRBJ2-1	CASSSALNYNERFF	TGTGCCAGCAGCTCAGCCCTTAACTACAATGAGCGGTTCTTC
-	-	TRBV11-1	TRBJ2-7	CANSLWGTSYEQYF	TGTGCCAACAGCCTTTGGGGGACTTCCTACGAGCAGTACTTC
TRBD1	-	TRBV6-2/TRBV6-3	TRBJ2-1	CTSSYLIGDRDHNEQFF	TGTACCAGCAGTTACCTTATAGGGGACAGGGATCACAATGAGCAGTTCTTC
-	-	TRBV11-1	TRBJ1-1	CSISRGPNAEAFF	TGTTCCATCTCCCGGGGCCCTAACGCTGAAGCTTTCTTT
-	many	TRBV29-1	TRBJ2-1	CSVVPEFNEQFF	TGCAGCGTTGTTCCGGAGTTCAATGAGCAGTTCTTC
-	-	TRBV11-3	TRBJ2-5	CASSLQETLHF	TGTGCCAGCAGCTTACAAGAGACCCTGCACTTC
TRBD1	medium-sized	TRBV11-3	TRBJ2-7	CASSRTGEGYEQYF	TGTGCCAGCAGTCGGACAGGGGAGGGTTACGAGCAGTACTTC
-	medium-sized	TRBV6-5	TRBJ2-5	CASSYSHDLGETQYF	TGTGCCAGCAGTTACTCTCATGACCTCGGGGAGACCCAGTACTTC
-	-	TRBV11-2	TRBJ1-6	CASIYRDWEWSPLHF	TGTGCCAGCATCTACAGGGACTGGGAATGGTCACCCCTCCACTTC
TRBD2	-	TRBV6-5	TRBJ2-1	CAGSYGRGISGRVNGQFF	TGTGCCGGCAGTTATGGGAGGGGAATTAGCGGGAGGGTTAATGGGCAGTTCTTC
-	many	TRBV28	TRBJ1-2	CASSLDVYGYTF	TGTGCCAGCAGTTTGGACGTTTATGGCTACACCTTC
-	-	TRBV11-3	TRBJ1-1	CASSLDGRMNIEAFF	TGTGCTAGCAGCTTAGATGGGAGGATGAACATTGAAGCTTTCTTT
-	-	TRBV5-4	TRBJ2-2	CANSLGTSPGELFF	TGTGCCAACAGCTTGGGGACAAGTCCCGGGGAGTTGTTTTTT
-	once	TRBV29-1	TRBJ1-1	CSVDRTGITEAFF	TGCAGCGTCGACCGGACTGGGATCACTGAAGCTTTCTTT
TRBD2	-	TRBV11-2	TRBJ2-1	CVSSGAAGNNEQFF	TGTGTCAGCAGCGGAGCAGCGGGAAATAATGAGCAGTTCTTC
-	many	TRBV5-1	TRBJ2-1	CASSLLGVSYNEQFF	TGCGCCAGCAGCTTGTTGGGGGTCTCCTACAATGAGCAGTTCTTC
-	once	TRBV6-5	TRBJ2-1	CASTFRGSSYIEQFF	TGTGCCAGCACTTTTCGCGGTAGCTCCTACATTGAGCAGTTCTTC
-	few	TRBV28	TRBJ1-3	CASSLLRRGSGNTIYF	TGTGCCAGCAGTTTATTACGTAGGGGCTCTGGAAACACCATATATTTT
TRBD1	many	TRBV29-1	TRBJ1-1	CSANRQGMNTEAFF	TGCAGCGCTAACCGACAGGGCATGAACACTGAAGCTTTCTTT
TRBD2	-	TRBV6-1	TRBJ2-7	CANISPGGSGAYEQYF	TGTGCCAACATCTCCCCGGGGGGGTCCGGGGCCTACGAGCAGTACTTC
-	-	TRBV5-6	TRBJ2-3	CTSSRTGTSQTQQYF	TGTACCAGCAGTCGAACCGGCACTAGCCAGACACAGCAGTATTTT
-	-	TRBV6-5	TRBJ1-6	CASSYSWGFDSPPHF	TGTGCCAGCAGTTACTCTTGGGGGTTCGATTCACCCCCTCACTTT
-	once	TRBV11-2	TRBJ2-2	CVSSLLPNTGDLFF	TGTGTCAGTAGTTTACTCCCGAACACCGGGGACCTGTTTTTT
-	-	TRBV7-8	TRBJ1-2	CASNPQVGTGTLYGYTF	TGTGCCAGCAACCCACAGGTCGGCACAGGGACCTTGTATGGCTACACCTTC
TRBD2	-	TRBV11-2	TRBJ2-1	CASSLDSLAAYNAQFF	TGTGCCAGTAGCTTAGATTCCCTAGCGGCTTACAATGCGCAGTTCTTC
-	once	TRBV6-5	TRBJ1-2	CASSYNTEEYGYTF	TGTGCCAGCAGTTACAACACAGAGGAGTATGGCTACACTTTC
TRBD1	-	TRBV29-1	TRBJ1-6	CKVGDRANSPLHF	TGCAAGGTTGGCGACAGGGCAAATTCACCCCTCCACTTT
-	many	TRBV5-1	TRBJ1-2	CASSLGPGNGYTF	TGCGCCAGCAGCTTAGGGCCGGGGAATGGCTACACCTTC
TRBD2	-	TRBV4-2	TRBJ2-1	CASSIWTSGPYNEQFF	TGTGCCAGCAGCATCTGGACTAGCGGCCCTTACAATGAGCAGTTCTTC
TRBD2	-	TRBV20-1	TRBJ2-3	CSARVGLAGGSTDTQYF	TGCAGTGCTAGAGTTGGGCTAGCGGGAGGGAGCACAGATACGCAGTATTTT
TRBD2	many	TRBV5-6	TRBJ2-2	CASSTSENTGELFF	TGTGCCAGCAGCACTAGCGAGAACACCGGGGAGCTGTTTTTT
-	-	TRBV21-1	TRBJ1-4	CASPPFAQGGEKLFF	TGTGCCAGCCCCCCTTTCGCGCAGGGGGGCGAAAAACTGTTTTTT
-	-	TRBV5-4	TRBJ1-1	CASSPRTRNTEAFF	TGTGCCAGCAGCCCACGGACACGGAACACTGAGGCTTTCTTT
-	-	TRBV6-2/TRBV6-3	TRBJ2-1	CASYYQRTGSNEQFF	TGTGCCAGCTATTATCAGCGGACGGGATCCAATGAGCAGTTCTTC
TRBD2	many	TRBV5-1	TRBJ2-2	CASSLAGAGGLTGELFF	TGCGCCAGCAGCTTGGCCGGAGCGGGAGGATTAACCGGGGAGCTGTTTTTT
-	-	TRBV29-1	TRBJ1-2	CSVARGTGARSYTF	TGCAGTGTTGCACGGGGGACGGGCGCTCGCAGCTACACCTTC